This TCR beta chain was captured by sequencing in a study of T cells after yellow fever vaccination. Deletions cut 1 base from V and 1 base from J, with 9 bases between. Germline loops: CDR1 GTSNPN, CDR2 SVGIG (reference sequence). This CDR3 has 14 amino acids. TCRdb passed the 5' RACE reads through MiXCR, listing each CDR3 protein once. Among more than 350,000 distinct CDR3 sequences listed, roughly 12% were seen once. General study points: Compared with primary, the secondary response was weaker and peaked at day 5, not 15.

This clonotype has just a few counts. Its antigen is unidentified. The source material was PBMCs, sampled on the day of the first yellow fever vaccination. The source of this sequence is a man younger than 35 who received the YFV17D yellow fever vaccine. The rearrangement joins TRBV30 to TRBJ2-3; D is undetermined. The CDR3 protein is CAWSGRAGTDTQYF. Written as DNA, the CDR3 is TGTGCCTGGAGTGGAAGGGCGGGCACAGATACGCAGTATTTT.